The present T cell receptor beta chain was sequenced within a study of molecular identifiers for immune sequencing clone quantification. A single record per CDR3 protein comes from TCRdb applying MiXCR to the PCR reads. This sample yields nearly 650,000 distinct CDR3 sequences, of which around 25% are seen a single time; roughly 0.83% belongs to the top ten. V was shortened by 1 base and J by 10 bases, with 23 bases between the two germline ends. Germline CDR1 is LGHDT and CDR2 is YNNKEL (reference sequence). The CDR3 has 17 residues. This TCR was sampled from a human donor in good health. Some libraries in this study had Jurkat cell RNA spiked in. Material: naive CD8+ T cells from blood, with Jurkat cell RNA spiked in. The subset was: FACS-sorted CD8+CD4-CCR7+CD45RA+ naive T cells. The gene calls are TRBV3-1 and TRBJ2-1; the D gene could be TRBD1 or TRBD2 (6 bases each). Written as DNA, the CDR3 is TGTGCCAGCAGCCAAGGGAGGGGGTTTATATTTACAAGGGAGCAGTTCTTC. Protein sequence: CASSQGRGFIFTREQFF.